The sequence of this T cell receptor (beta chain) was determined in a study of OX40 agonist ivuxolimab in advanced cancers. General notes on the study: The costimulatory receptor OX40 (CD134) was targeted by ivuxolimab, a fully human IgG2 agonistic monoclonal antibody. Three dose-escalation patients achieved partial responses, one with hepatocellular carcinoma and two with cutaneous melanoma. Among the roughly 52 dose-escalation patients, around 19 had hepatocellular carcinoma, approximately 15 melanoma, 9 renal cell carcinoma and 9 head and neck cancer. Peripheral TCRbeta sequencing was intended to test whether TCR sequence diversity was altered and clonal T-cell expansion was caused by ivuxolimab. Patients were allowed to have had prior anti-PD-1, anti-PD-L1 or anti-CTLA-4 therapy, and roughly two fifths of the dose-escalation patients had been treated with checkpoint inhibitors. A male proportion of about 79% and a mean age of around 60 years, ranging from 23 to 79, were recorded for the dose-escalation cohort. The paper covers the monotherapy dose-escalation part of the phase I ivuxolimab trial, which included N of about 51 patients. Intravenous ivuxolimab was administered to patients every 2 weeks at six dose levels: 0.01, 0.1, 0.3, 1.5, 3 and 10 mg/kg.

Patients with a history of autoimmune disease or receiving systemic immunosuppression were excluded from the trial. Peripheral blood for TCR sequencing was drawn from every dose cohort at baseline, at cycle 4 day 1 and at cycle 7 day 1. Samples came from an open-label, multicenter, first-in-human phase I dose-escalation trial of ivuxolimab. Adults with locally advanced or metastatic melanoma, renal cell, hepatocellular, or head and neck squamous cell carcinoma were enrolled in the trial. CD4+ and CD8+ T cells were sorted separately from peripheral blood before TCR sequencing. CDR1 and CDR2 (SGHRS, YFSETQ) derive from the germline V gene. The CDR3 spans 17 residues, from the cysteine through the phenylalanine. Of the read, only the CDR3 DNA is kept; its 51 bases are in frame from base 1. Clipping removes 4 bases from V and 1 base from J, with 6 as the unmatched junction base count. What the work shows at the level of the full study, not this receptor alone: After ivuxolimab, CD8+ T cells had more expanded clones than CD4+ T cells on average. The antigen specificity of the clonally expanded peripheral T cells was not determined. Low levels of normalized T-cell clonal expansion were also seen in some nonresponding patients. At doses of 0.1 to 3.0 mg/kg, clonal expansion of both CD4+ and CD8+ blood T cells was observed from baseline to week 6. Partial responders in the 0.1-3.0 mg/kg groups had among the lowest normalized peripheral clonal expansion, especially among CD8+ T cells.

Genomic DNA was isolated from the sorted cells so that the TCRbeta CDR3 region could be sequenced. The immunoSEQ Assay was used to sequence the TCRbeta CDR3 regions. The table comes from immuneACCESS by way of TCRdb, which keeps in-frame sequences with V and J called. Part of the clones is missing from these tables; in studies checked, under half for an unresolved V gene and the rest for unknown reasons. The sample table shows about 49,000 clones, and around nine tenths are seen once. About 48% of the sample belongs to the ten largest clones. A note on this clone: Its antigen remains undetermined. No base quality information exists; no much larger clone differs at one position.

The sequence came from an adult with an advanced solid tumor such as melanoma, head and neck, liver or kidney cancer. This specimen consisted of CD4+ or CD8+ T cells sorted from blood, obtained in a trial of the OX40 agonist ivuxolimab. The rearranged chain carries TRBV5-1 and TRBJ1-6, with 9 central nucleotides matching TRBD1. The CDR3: CASSLGQGPSYNSPLHF. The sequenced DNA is TGCGCCAGCAGCCTAGGACAGGGGCCTTCCTATAATTCACCCCTCCACTTT. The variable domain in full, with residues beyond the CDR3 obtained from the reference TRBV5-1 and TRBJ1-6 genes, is KAGVTQTPRYLIKTRGQQVTLSCSPISGHRSVSWYQQTPGQGLQFLFEYFSETQRNKGNFPGRFSGRQFSNSRSEMNVSTLELGDSALYLCASSLGQGPSYNSPLHFGNGTRLTVT.